One and the same sample provided the 3 T cell receptor beta chains below, sequenced in a study of regulatory T cells in long-lasting Graves disease. Time point noted: newly diagnosed GD, antithyroid drugs for less than 3 months. TCR sequences were obtained from RNA taken from PBMCs. CDR3-region Arm-PCR and iRepertoire HTBI primers produced the TCR beta libraries. TCRdb passed the multiplex PCR reads through MiXCR, listing each CDR3 protein once. In the table there are roughly 400,000 distinct CDR3 sequences, over 14% of which are singletons. The sample was also reused in another study, on T cells in Graves' hyperthyroidism and ophthalmopathy.

The sample here was peripheral blood mononuclear cells (PBMCs), taken at new diagnosis, from a patient treated with antithyroid drugs. The receptors shown here come from a woman in her thirties or forties with Graves disease.

V usage is TRBV29-1 and J usage is TRBJ2-3; 8 bases agree with TRBD1. Germline-derived CDR1 and CDR2 are SQVTM and ANQGSEA. The CDR3 runs to 14 residues. The ends lost 3 bases at V and 1 base at J; junction bases unmatched: 3. This chain's CDR3 is CSVEGQDGTDTQYF. The CDR3, as DNA: TGCAGCGTTGAGGGACAGGATGGCACAGATACGCAGTATTTT.

This clonotype was seen ten or more times. V gene TRBV12-3 or TRBV12-4 combines with J gene TRBJ2-7, with a tentative D call TRBD2 (6 bases). V was clipped by 7 bases and J by 5 bases, with 18 bases between them. The CDR3 spans 14 residues. In nucleotides, the CDR3 is TGTGCCAGCACATGGACACGGAGGGTAAACGAGCAGTACTTC. Translating it yields CASTWTRRVNEQYF.

This clonotype was found many times. J is TRBJ2-7 and V is TRBV5-1; possible D gene TRBD1, 6 bases. The CDR3 covers 13 residues. V shed 4 bases and J shed 6 bases, with 14 bases lying between them. CDR1 is SGHRS, CDR2 YFSETQ, per germline. In DNA, the CDR3 is TGCGCCAGCAGCATCGGACAGATGGGCGAGCAGTACTTC. Translation gives CASSIGQMGEQYF.